The clone carrying this T cell receptor (beta chain) occurred many times. Its antigen is as yet unknown. These data are taken from a study of read filtering for tumor transcriptome and immune sequencing. This CDR3 is built from 12 residues. The V gene lost 2 bases and the J gene lost 3 bases, with 8 bases spanning the gap. The germline gives CDR1 DFQATT, CDR2 SNEGSKA (reference sequence). General study findings and limits: Compared with RNA-seq, IR-seq gave much higher clonotype depth and reliability.

The library was built from around 380 ng RNA with molecular barcoded adaptors for alpha/delta and beta/gamma chains. Using its own MiXCR run on the reads, TCRdb lists one record per CDR3 protein. This table has about 63,000 distinct CDR3 sequences, approximately 14% appearing once. This TCR derives from a donor at least 40 years old with multiple myeloma. The specimen sequenced was a population of CD138-negative cells sorted from bone marrow. The genes are TRBV20-1 and TRBJ2-7; no definite D call. The CDR3 DNA is TGCAGTGCTAGACGGGCGGACTACGAGCAGTACTTC. Encoded protein: CSARRADYEQYF.